A selection of T cell receptor beta chains follows, all from one sample in a study of identical twins. TCRdb independently ran MiXCR on the 5' RACE reads; one entry per CDR3 protein. The data contain about 690,000 distinct CDR3 sequences, about 20% of them singletons. The same sample was also used in a study of T cells expressing NK-cell markers.

The sequencing input was PBMCs. The receptors derive from a woman aged 18-35 years in good health. CDR3s include the opening cysteine and the closing phenylalanine or tryptophan. Fields, in order: clone size, J gene, V gene, D gene, CDR3 DNA, CDR3 protein. The D gene is left open where the match is weak. Size tells how often a clone was seen (once, few, many) or the class of an expanded clone, and some rows leave it out.

>.|TRBJ1-5|TRBV2|TRBD1
TGTGCCAGCAGTAAGGACAGGGGAGGAAGCAATCAGCCCCAGCATTTT
CASSKDRGGSNQPQHF
>many|TRBJ2-1|TRBV4-3|.
TGCGCCAGCAGCCAAGATAGGGAAGCCTCACGAGAGCAGTTCTTC
CASSQDREASREQFF
>many|TRBJ2-3|TRBV2|.
TGTGCCAGCAGTGAACCCCCTGGAGGACGGACGATCGACGCAGATACGCAGTATTTT
CASSEPPGGRTIDADTQYF
>few|TRBJ1-2|TRBV29-1|.
TGCAGCGTTGAAGGTCAGAACTATGGCTACACCTTC
CSVEGQNYGYTF
>many|TRBJ2-2|TRBV7-2|.
TGTGCCAGCAGCCCGGGACCCAGCACCGGGGAGCTGTTTTTT
CASSPGPSTGELFF
>few|TRBJ2-3|TRBV12-3/TRBV12-4|.
TGTGCCAGCAGTTTTAGTCTGGCGCAGTATTTT
CASSFSLAQYF
>few|TRBJ2-7|TRBV12-3/TRBV12-4|.
TGTGCCAGCAGTTTAGCGCTGCGAGCGGCGAGCTCCTACGAGCAGTACTTC
CASSLALRAASSYEQYF
>many|TRBJ1-1|TRBV20-1|.
TGCAGTGCTAGACAGTTGAACACTGAAGCTTTCTTT
CSARQLNTEAFF
>.|TRBJ1-6|TRBV5-4|TRBD1
TGTGCCAGCAGCCTACGGACAGGGAGTCCCCTCCACTTT
CASSLRTGSPLHF
>many|TRBJ2-1|TRBV3-1|.
TGTGCCAGCAGCCAAGATCTAAGAAGCTACAATGAGCAGTTCTTC
CASSQDLRSYNEQFF
>few|TRBJ2-3|TRBV24-1|.
TGTGCCACTCAGAGTGCGGATACGCAGTATTTT
CATQSADTQYF
>few|TRBJ1-2|TRBV6-1|.
TGTGCCAGCAGGAGCTTGGCAGGCCTCTATGGCTACACCTTC
CASRSLAGLYGYTF
>few|TRBJ2-1|TRBV5-1|.
TGCGCCAGCAGCCCGGCTGGGTCCCGTGAGCAGTTCTTC
CASSPAGSREQFF
>few|TRBJ2-2|TRBV5-5|.
TGTGCCAGCAGTGGGACGGCCGCCGGGGAGCTGTTTTTT
CASSGTAAGELFF
>.|TRBJ2-5|TRBV7-2|TRBD1
TGTGCCAGCAGTTTGGACAGGGGGCATGAGACCCAGTACTTC
CASSLDRGHETQYF
>.|TRBJ2-7|TRBV20-1|.
TGCAGTGCTAGAACAGGGAAATCCTACGAGCAGTACTTC
CSARTGKSYEQYF
>few|TRBJ1-5|TRBV12-3/TRBV12-4|TRBD1
TGTGCCAGCAGTTTATACTATGGCAGAGGGGGCCAGCAGCCCCAGCATTTT
CASSLYYGRGGQQPQHF
>.|TRBJ2-1|TRBV20-1|.
TGCAGTGCTAGGGTCCGGGACAACGAGCCCTACAATGAGCAGTTCTTC
CSARVRDNEPYNEQFF
>.|TRBJ2-7|TRBV9|.
TGTGCCAGCAGCGCAGGGACACCCGGAGTTCTATACTTC
CASSAGTPGVLYF
>few|TRBJ2-3|TRBV18|.
TGTGCCAGCTCACCATACGGGGCTGATACGCAGTATTTT
CASSPYGADTQYF
>.|TRBJ1-1|TRBV29-1|TRBD1
TGCAGCGTTCAACAGGGGGACACTGAAGCTTTCTTT
CSVQQGDTEAFF
>.|TRBJ2-7|TRBV12-3/TRBV12-4|TRBD2
TGTGCCAGCAGCAACCCCTCGGGAGGAGAGCAGTACTTC
CASSNPSGGEQYF
>.|TRBJ2-3|TRBV7-7|TRBD2
TGTGCCAGCAGCGCTAGCCTGGCTAGCGGAGCAGATACGCAGTATTTT
CASSASLASGADTQYF